These T cell receptor beta chains were read from a single sample in a study of T cell changes during pregnancy in multiple sclerosis. Sequencing used immunoSEQ multiplex PCR; TCRdb keeps in-frame clones, though not all of them. The sample records tens of thousands of clones, about nine tenths being singletons. The material was peripheral blood, obtained in the third trimester of pregnancy. The receptors shown here come from a female donor in good health, enrolled as a control in a pregnancy study. Both conserved end residues are part of each CDR3. A D gene is named only where the DNA matches it firmly. Only part of the rows carry a size: once, few, many, or a class if the clone is expanded.

-,TRBJ1-5,TRBV6-6,-,CASLTGNSNQPQHF,TGTGCCAGCCTTACAGGGAACAGCAATCAGCCCCAGCATTTT
-,TRBJ1-1,TRBV15,few,CASSPLRGTEAFF,TGTGCCTCATCCCCGCTTAGAGGGACTGAAGCTTTCTTT
-,TRBJ1-1,TRBV5-1,-,CASRWEGGATEAFF,TGCGCCAGCAGGTGGGAGGGAGGAGCTACTGAAGCTTTCTTT
TRBD1,TRBJ1-3,TRBV11-2,-,CASSSGQGPYF,TGTGCCAGCAGCTCCGGACAGGGCCCATATTTT
TRBD2,TRBJ2-1,TRBV13,-,CASRPQLAIGGYNEQFF,TGTGCCAGCAGACCCCAACTAGCGATCGGAGGTTACAATGAGCAGTTCTTC
-,TRBJ1-6,TRBV9,once,CASSASGRDSPLHF,TGTGCCAGCAGCGCCTCGGGGAGGGATTCACCCCTCCACTTT
-,TRBJ2-5,TRBV4-2,-,CASSQAPRGQETQYF,TGTGCCAGCAGCCAAGCCCCTAGAGGCCAAGAGACCCAGTACTTC
TRBD1,TRBJ2-1,TRBV7-3,-,CASSLRTGGYNEQFF,TGTGCCAGCAGCTTAAGGACAGGGGGCTACAATGAGCAGTTCTTC
-,TRBJ2-2,TRBV12-5,-,CASGLGQAYGGELFF,TGTGCTAGTGGTTTGGGGCAGGCTTACGGCGGGGAGCTGTTTTTT
-,TRBJ2-5,TRBV11-3,once,CASSARHVSRETQYF,TGTGCCAGCAGCGCTCGCCATGTGTCTCGGGAGACCCAGTACTTC
TRBD2,TRBJ2-5,TRBV2,once,CASSFSGSVQETQYF,TGTGCCAGCAGCTTCAGCGGGAGCGTCCAAGAGACCCAGTACTTC
-,TRBJ2-7,TRBV7-9,few,CASSLGDSMLEQYF,TGTGCCAGCAGCTTAGGGGACTCGATGCTCGAGCAGTACTTC
-,TRBJ2-7,TRBV29-1,-,CSAKGQGGYEQYF,TGCAGCGCTAAAGGACAAGGGGGCTACGAGCAGTACTTC
TRBD1,TRBJ2-2,TRBV6-4,-,CASSPRTGDESGELFF,TGTGCCAGCAGTCCGAGGACAGGGGATGAATCCGGGGAGCTGTTTTTT
-,TRBJ1-2,TRBV6-6,-,CASWFGGLNVDGYTF,TGTGCCAGCTGGTTCGGCGGGCTAAATGTGGATGGCTACACCTTC
TRBD1,TRBJ1-6,TRBV7-9,-,CASSWGQGGSPLHF,TGTGCCAGCAGCTGGGGACAGGGCGGTTCACCCCTCCACTTT
-,TRBJ2-7,TRBV6-5,-,CASSLSGTAAYEQYF,TGTGCCAGCAGTTTGTCCGGGACTGCAGCCTACGAGCAGTACTTC
TRBD1,TRBJ1-4,TRBV6-5,-,CASSYSPGGHEKLFF,TGTGCCAGCAGTTACTCGCCAGGGGGACATGAAAAACTGTTTTTT
-,TRBJ2-5,TRBV7-9,-,CASTRKLDSRQETQYF,TGTGCCAGCACCCGAAAATTGGACAGCCGCCAAGAGACCCAGTACTTC
-,TRBJ2-1,TRBV14,-,CASSHEAASRGEQFF,TGTGCCAGCAGCCACGAGGCCGCTAGCAGGGGCGAGCAGTTCTTC
-,TRBJ1-3,TRBV7-9,-,CASSLTKRRRGNTIYF,TGTGCCAGCAGCTTAACGAAGCGTCGCCGTGGAAACACCATATATTTT
TRBD1,TRBJ2-4,TRBV28,once,CASSTQGYPSLTKNIQYF,TGTGCCAGCAGTACACAGGGGTATCCCTCCCTAACCAAAAACATTCAGTACTTC
TRBD1,TRBJ1-2,TRBV6-1,-,CASSGLTGGEADTF,TGTGCCAGCAGTGGACTTACAGGGGGCGAAGCTGACACCTTC
TRBD2,TRBJ2-1,TRBV6-4,-,CASSGTSFNEQFF,TGTGCCAGCAGCGGGACTAGCTTCAATGAGCAGTTCTTC
TRBD1,TRBJ2-2,TRBV18,-,CATLSGQGGTGELFF,TGTGCCACCTTATCTGGACAGGGAGGCACCGGGGAGCTGTTTTTT
-,TRBJ2-7,TRBV5-1,-,CASSFFLGAPHEQYF,TGCGCCAGCAGCTTTTTTTTGGGGGCCCCCCACGAGCAGTACTTC
TRBD2,TRBJ2-3,TRBV6-1,-,CASSELAGGRGDTQYF,TGTGCCAGCAGTGAACTAGCGGGGGGCCGTGGAGATACGCAGTATTTT
TRBD1,TRBJ1-1,TRBV5-1,-,CASSSQGANTEAFF,TGCGCCAGCAGCTCACAGGGGGCGAACACTGAAGCTTTCTTT
TRBD2,TRBJ2-7,TRBV2,few,CASSEASGTYEQYF,TGTGCCAGCAGTGAGGCTAGCGGGACTTACGAGCAGTACTTC